In this sample, the clone carrying this T cell receptor beta chain turned up many times. The sequenced template was RNA, covering the TCR beta CDR3 region. After a first-round RT-PCR with HTBI primers, a second-round multiplex PCR was run. TCRdb analysed the multiplex PCR reads with MiXCR anew, one entry per CDR3 protein. Among hundreds of thousands of distinct CDR3 sequences listed, over 20% were seen once. This record belongs to a study of Graves' ophthalmopathy and Graves' hyperthyroidism. This CDR3 is 14 amino acids long. After removal of 5 bases from V and 5 bases from J, the junction contained 11 bases not matched to a gene. Germline CDR1 DFQATT, CDR2 SNEGSKA (reference sequence).

This rearrangement joins TRBV20-1 to TRBJ2-5; TRBD1 matches 7 bases. Sequenced: peripheral blood. The source is a woman between 18 and 29 years old with stable Graves' hyperthyroidism. CDR3 residues: CSAPRTGQRETQYF. As DNA, the CDR3 is TGCAGTGCTCCCAGGACAGGCCAGAGGGAGACCCAGTACTTC.